In this sample, the clone carrying this T cell receptor (beta chain) turned up many times. Its target is unknown. Preparation of the TCRbeta library was carried out with unique molecular identifiers. Via MiXCR, TCRdb re-called the PCR reads, giving one row per CDR3 protein. The table has over 45,000 distinct CDR3 sequences, 5.5% to 7.5% seen once. The data stem from a study of T-cell reconstitution after alpha-beta-depleted transplantation in children. The study's findings and limits: Some patients showed high day-60 TCRbeta diversity, which derived from surviving recipient T cells and thymic progenitors.

Trimming left V 5 bases short and J 8 bases short, with 18 bases between. This CDR3 region has 14 residues. This chain connects TRBV12-3 or TRBV12-4 to TRBJ1-2; tentatively, D is TRBD1 (6 bases). The source was PBMCs, mostly from graft donor cells, collected 60 days after TCRalphabeta/CD19-depleted stem cell transplant. The source of this sequence is a female patient aged 2 to 10 who had a stem cell transplant for aplastic anemia, so the T cells may come from the graft donor. The CDR3 sequence: CASSGGQGEYGYTF. The CDR3 DNA reads as TGTGCCAGCAGTGGGGGCCAGGGTGAATACGGCTACACCTTC.